The sequence of this T cell receptor beta chain was determined in a study of identical twins. TCRdb reprocessed the 5' RACE reads with MiXCR, giving one entry per CDR3 protein. The data hold approximately 600,000 distinct CDR3 sequences, with just under 10% observed a single time. The germline V gene has CDR1 DFQATT and CDR2 SNEGSKA (reference sequence). This CDR3 spans 10 amino acids. This clonotype has just a few counts. The junction and the germline gene differ at one end; a read error may be behind it. These sequences were also reported in another study, on yellow fever vaccine responses in identical twins. According to that study: Convergence reportedly seemed to mark part of the twins' vaccine T cell response, with personalization marking the rest.

V is TRBV20-1 and J is TRBJ2-3; the D is unclear. The clonotype was recovered from a woman aged 18-29 years in good health. Sequences were obtained from PBMCs. The CDR3, as DNA: TGTTGTCTCCGTGGGGATACGCAGTATTTT. This codes for CCLRGDTQYF.